This TCR beta chain was captured in a study of CD8 T cells in ankylosing spondylitis. Study-level findings and limits: A motif of fewer than ten highly homologous TCR beta variants was seen as apparently characteristic of ankylosing spondylitis blood. Past studies reported some motif variants in reactive arthritis synovial fluid and blood.

In germline, CDR1 is DFQATT, CDR2 SNEGSKA (reference sequence). CDR3 length equals 15 residues. Trimming shortened V by 0 bases and J by 4 bases, and 15 bases separated the two germline ends. TCRdb reprocessed the 5' RACE reads via MiXCR and lists one record per CDR3 protein. The data contain around 130,000 distinct CDR3 sequences, roughly 13% of them singletons. The sample holds a few counts of this clonotype. Antigen specificity is unknown. The TCR comes from a female donor with ankylosing spondylitis or in good health (not recorded which). V and J are TRBV20-1 and TRBJ2-5, with D perhaps given as TRBD1 or TRBD2 (5 bases each). The sequenced sample consisted of blood, either unsorted or a sorted T cell fraction (not recorded which). The CDR3 loop is CSARDHRDPIETQYF. The CDR3 DNA reads as TGCAGTGCTAGAGACCACCGGGACCCCATAGAGACCCAGTACTTC.